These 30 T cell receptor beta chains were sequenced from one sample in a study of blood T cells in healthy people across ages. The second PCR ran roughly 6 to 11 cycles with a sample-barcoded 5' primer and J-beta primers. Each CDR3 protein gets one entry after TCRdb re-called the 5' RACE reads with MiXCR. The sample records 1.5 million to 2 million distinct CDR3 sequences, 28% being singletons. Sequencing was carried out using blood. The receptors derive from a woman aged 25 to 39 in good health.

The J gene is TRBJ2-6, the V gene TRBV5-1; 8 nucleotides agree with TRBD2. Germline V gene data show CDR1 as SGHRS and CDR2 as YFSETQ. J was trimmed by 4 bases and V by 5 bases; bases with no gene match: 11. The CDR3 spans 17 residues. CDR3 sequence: CASRKGSGGGGANVLTF. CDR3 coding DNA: TGCGCCAGCAGAAAAGGGAGCGGGGGTGGAGGGGCCAACGTCCTGACTTTC.

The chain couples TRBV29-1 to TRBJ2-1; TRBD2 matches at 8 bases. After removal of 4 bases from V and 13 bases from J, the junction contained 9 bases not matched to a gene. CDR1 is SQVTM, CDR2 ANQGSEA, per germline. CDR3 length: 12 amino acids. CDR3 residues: CSVGAGEGTQFF. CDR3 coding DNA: TGCAGCGTTGGAGCGGGGGAAGGGACCCAGTTCTTC.

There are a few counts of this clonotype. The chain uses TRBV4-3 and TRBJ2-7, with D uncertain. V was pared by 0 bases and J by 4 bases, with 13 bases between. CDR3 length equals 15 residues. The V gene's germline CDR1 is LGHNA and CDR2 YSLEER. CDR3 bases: TGCGCCAGCAGCCAAGATCCGGACGGGTTATACGAGCAGTACTTC. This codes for CASSQDPDGLYEQYF.

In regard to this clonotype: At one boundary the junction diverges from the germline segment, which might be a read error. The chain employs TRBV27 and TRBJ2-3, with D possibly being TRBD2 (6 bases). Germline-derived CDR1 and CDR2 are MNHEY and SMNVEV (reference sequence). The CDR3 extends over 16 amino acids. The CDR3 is CASSLTGRTSTDAQYF. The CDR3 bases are TGTGCCAGCAGTTTGACGGGACGAACTAGCACAGATGCGCAGTATTTT.

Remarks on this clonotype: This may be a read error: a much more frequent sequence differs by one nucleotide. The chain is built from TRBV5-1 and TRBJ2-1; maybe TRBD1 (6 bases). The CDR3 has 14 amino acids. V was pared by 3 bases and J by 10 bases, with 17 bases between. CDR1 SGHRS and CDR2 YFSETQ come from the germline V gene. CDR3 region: CASSSDSGELEQFF. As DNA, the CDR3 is TGCGCCAGCAGCTCGGACAGTGGGGAACTCGAGCAGTTCTTC.

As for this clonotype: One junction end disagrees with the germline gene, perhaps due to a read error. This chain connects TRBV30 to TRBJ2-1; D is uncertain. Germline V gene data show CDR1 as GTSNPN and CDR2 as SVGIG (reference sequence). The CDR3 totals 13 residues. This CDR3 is CAWCVFGVNEQFF. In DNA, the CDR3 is TGTGCCTGGTGTGTATTCGGCGTAAATGAGCAGTTCTTC.

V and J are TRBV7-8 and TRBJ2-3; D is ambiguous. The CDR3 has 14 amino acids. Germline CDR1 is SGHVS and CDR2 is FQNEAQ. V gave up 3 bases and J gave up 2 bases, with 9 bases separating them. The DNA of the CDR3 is TGTGCCAGCAGCTTGGCCCAGGACACAGATACGCAGTATTTT. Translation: CASSLAQDTDTQYF.

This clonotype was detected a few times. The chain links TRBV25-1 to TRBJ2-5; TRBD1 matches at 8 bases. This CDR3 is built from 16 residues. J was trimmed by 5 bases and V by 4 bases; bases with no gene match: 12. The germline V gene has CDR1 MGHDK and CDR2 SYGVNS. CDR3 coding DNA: TGTGCCAGCAGTGCCCCCGTTGCAGGGGGCGGGGAGACCCAGTACTTC. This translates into CASSAPVAGGGETQYF.

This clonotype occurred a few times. The CDR3 DNA is TGTGCCAGCGGTATTCGACTAGCGGGAGGGAATGAGCAGTTCTTC. Translating it yields CASGIRLAGGNEQFF. The chain is built from TRBV7-9 and TRBJ2-1; 14 bases fit TRBD2. This CDR3 has 15 amino acids. Trimming took 8 bases from V and 7 from J; bases not matched to a gene: 7. CDR1 and CDR2 (germline): SEHNR, FQNEAQ (reference sequence).

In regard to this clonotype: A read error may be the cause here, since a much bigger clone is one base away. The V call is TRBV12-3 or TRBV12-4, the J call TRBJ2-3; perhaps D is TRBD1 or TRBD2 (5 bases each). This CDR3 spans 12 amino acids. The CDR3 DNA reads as TGTGCCAGCAGGACAGCGGCAGATACGGAGTATTTT. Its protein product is CASRTAADTEYF.

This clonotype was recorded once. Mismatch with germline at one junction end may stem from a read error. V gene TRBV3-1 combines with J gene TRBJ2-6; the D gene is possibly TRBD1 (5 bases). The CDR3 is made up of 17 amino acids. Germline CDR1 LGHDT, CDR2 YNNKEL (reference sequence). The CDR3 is CASSQDYSSSGADVLTF. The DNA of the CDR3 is TGTGCCAGCAGCCAAGATTACTCCTCCTCTGGGGCCGACGTCCTGACTTTC.

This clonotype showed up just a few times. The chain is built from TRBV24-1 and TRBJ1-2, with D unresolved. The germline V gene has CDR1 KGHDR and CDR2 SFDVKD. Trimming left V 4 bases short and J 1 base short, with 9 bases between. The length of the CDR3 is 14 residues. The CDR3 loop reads CATSDPQLNYGYTF. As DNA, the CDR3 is TGTGCCACCAGTGACCCCCAACTTAACTATGGCTACACCTTC.

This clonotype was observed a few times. The CDR3 DNA follows: TGTGCCAGCAGCGCCAGGGGGATTCTCAACACTGAAGCTTTCTTT. Protein product: CASSARGILNTEAFF. V and J are TRBV7-6 and TRBJ1-1, with TRBD1 matching over 7 bases. The CDR3 length is 15 residues. Germline V gene lookup returns CDR1 SGHVS and CDR2 FNYEAQ. After removal of 5 bases from V and 2 bases from J, the junction contained 8 bases not matched to a gene.

For the CDR3, the DNA is TGCAGTGCTCATCTCGGCGATTCACCCCTCCACTTT. As protein: CSAHLGDSPLHF. The gene calls are TRBV20-1 and TRBJ1-6; D not resolved. Germline V gene sequence: CDR1 DFQATT, CDR2 SNEGSKA (reference sequence). V lost 5 bases and J lost 8, with 10 bases in between. This CDR3 has 12 amino acids.

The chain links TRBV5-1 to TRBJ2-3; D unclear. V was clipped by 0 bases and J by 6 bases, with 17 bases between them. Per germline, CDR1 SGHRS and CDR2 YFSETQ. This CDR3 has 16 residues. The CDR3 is CASSLVTSPVWDTQYF. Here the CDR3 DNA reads TGCGCCAGCAGCTTGGTAACATCTCCGGTTTGGGATACGCAGTATTTT.

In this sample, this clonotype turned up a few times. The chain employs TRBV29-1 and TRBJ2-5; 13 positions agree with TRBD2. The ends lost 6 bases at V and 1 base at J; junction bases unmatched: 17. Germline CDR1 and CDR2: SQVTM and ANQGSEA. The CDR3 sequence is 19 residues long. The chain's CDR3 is CSVVTSGGDTTPSQETQYF. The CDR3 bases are TGCAGCGTAGTAACTAGCGGGGGGGATACTACGCCTTCCCAAGAGACCCAGTACTTC.

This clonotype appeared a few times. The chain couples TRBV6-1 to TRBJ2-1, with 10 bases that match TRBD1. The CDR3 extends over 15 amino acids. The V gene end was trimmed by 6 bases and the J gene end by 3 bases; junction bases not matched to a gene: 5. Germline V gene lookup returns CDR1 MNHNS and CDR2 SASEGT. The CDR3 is CASRGDRGFYNEQFF. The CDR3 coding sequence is TGTGCCAGCAGGGGGGACAGGGGATTCTACAATGAGCAGTTCTTC.

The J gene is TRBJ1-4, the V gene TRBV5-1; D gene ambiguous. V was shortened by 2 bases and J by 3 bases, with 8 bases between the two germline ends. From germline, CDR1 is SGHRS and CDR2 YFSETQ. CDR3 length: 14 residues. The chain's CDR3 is CASSFERANEKLFF. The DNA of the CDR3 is TGCGCCAGCAGCTTTGAAAGGGCTAATGAAAAACTGTTTTTT.

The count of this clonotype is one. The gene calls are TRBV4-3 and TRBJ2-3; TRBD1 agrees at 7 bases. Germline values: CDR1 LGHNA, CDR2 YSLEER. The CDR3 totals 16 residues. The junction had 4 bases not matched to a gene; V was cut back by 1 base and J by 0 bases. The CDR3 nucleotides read TGCGCCAGCAGCCAAGCGCCGGGACAGAGCACAGATACGCAGTATTTT. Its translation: CASSQAPGQSTDTQYF.

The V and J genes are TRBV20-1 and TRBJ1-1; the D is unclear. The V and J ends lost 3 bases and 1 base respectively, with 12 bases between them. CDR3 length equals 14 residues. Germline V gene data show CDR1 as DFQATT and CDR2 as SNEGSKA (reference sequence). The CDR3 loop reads CSASRGGPNTEAFF. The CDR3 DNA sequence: TGCAGTGCTAGTCGGGGAGGACCGAACACTGAAGCTTTCTTT.

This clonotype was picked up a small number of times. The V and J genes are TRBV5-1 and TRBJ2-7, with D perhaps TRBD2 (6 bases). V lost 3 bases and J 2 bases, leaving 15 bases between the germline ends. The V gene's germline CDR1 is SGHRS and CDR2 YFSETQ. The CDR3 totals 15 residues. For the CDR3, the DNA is TGCGCCAGCAGCTCCTCCGCGGGGCCACCCTACGAGCAGTACTTC. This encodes CASSSSAGPPYEQYF.

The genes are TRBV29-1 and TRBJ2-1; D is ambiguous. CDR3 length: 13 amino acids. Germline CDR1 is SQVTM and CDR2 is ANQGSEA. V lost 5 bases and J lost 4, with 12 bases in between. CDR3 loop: CSVRVINYNEQFF. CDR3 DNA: TGCAGCGTTCGGGTTATTAATTACAATGAGCAGTTCTTC.

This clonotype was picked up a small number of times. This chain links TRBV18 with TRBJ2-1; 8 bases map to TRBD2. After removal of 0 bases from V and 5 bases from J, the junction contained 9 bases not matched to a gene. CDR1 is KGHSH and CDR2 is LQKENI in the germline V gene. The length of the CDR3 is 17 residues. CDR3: CASSPPPSGRLDNEQFF. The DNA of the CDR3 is TGTGCCAGCTCACCACCTCCAAGCGGGAGATTGGACAATGAGCAGTTCTTC. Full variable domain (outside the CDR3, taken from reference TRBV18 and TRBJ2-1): NAGVMQNPRHLVRRRGQEARLRCSPMKGHSHVYWYRQLPEEGLKFMVYLQKENIIDESGMPKERFSAEFPKEGPSILRIQQVVRGDSAAYFCASSPPPSGRLDNEQFFGPGTRLTVL.

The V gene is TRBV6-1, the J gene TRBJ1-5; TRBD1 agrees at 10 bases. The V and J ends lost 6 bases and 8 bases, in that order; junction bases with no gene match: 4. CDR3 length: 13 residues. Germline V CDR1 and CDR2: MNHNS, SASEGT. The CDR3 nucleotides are TGTGCCAGCAGGACCGGGACAGGGGAGCCCCAGCATTTT. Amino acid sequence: CASRTGTGEPQHF.

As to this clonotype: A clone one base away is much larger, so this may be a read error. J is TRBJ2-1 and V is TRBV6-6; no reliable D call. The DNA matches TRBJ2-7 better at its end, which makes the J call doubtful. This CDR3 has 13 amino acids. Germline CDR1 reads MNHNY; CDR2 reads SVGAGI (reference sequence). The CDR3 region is CASSRTVTHEQYF. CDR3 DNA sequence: TGTGCCAGCAGTCGAACCGTAACCCACGAGCAGTACTTC.

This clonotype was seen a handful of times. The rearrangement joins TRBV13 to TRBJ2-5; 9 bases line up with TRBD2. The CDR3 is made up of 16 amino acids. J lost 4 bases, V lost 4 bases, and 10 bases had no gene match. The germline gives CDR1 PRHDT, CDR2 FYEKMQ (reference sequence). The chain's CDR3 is CASSSPIAGEGETQYF. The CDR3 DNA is TGTGCCAGCAGCTCCCCAATAGCGGGGGAGGGAGAGACCCAGTACTTC.

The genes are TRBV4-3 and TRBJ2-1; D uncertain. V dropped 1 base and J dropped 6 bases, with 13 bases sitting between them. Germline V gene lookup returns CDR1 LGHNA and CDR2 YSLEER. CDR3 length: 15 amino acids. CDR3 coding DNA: TGCGCCAGCAGCCAAGGTAGTCGCCTGGGCAATGAGCAGTTCTTC. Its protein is CASSQGSRLGNEQFF.

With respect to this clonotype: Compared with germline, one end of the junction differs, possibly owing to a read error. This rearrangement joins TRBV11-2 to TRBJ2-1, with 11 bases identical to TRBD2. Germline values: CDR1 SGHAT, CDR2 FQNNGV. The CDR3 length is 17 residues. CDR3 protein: CASSLDLGLAAADEQVF. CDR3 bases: TGTGCCAGCAGCTTAGATCTGGGACTAGCGGCGGCGGATGAGCAGGTCTTC. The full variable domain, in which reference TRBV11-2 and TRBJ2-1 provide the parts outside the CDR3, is EAGVAQSPRYKIIEKRQSVAFWCNPISGHATLYWYQQILGQGPKLLIQFQNNGVVDDSQLPKDRFSAERLKGVDSTLKIQPAKLEDSAVYLCASSLDLGLAAADEQVFGPGTRLTVL.

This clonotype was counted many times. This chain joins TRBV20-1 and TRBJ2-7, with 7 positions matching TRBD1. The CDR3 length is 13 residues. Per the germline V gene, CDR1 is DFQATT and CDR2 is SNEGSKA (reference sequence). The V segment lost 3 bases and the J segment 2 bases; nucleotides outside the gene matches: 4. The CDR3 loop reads CSASRDSAYEQYF. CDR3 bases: TGCAGTGCTAGCCGGGACAGCGCCTACGAGCAGTACTTC.

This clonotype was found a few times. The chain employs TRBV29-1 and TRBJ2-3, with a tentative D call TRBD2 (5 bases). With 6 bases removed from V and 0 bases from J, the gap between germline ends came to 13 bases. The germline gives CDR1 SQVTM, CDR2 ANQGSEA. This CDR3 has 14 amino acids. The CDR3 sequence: CSVAELRSTDTQYF. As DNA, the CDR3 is TGCAGCGTAGCGGAGCTGCGAAGCACAGATACGCAGTATTTT.